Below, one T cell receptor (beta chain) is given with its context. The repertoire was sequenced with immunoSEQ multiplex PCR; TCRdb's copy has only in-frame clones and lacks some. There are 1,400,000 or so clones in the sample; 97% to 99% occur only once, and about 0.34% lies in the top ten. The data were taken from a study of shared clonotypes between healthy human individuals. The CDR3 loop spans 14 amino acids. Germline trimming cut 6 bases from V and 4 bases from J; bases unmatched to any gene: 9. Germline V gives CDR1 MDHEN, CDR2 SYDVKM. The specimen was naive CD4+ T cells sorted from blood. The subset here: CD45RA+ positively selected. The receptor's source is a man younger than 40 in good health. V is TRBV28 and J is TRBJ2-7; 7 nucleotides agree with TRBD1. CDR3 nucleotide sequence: TGTGCCAGCAGGCCACCGGGACAGACATACGAGCAGTACTTC. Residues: CASRPPGQTYEQYF.